The 27 T cell receptor beta chains listed next were all sequenced from one sample in a study of blood T cells in healthy people across ages. The authors ran a second PCR of about 7 to 12 cycles using a sample-barcoded 5' primer and a J-beta primer mix. TCRdb reprocessed the 5' RACE reads with MiXCR, giving one entry per CDR3 protein. Here the sample spans 850,000 to 1,300,000 distinct CDR3 sequences, less than 50% being singletons. Sequencing was carried out using blood. The receptors shown here come from a woman in her sixties in good health.

This chain uses TRBV20-1 with TRBJ2-7; maybe TRBD2 (5 bases). This CDR3 contains 15 residues. Germline V gene data show CDR1 as DFQATT and CDR2 as SNEGSKA (reference sequence). Trimming took off 0 bases at V and 0 bases at J, with 12 bases between the two ends. This CDR3 reads CSARDLGSGSYEQYF. The CDR3 DNA reads TGCAGTGCTAGAGATTTAGGAAGCGGCTCCTACGAGCAGTACTTC.

Only one count was recorded for this clonotype. Germline is not matched at one junction end, which may reflect a read error. This rearrangement joins TRBV4-1 to TRBJ2-3, with 7 bases lining up with TRBD1. CDR3 length equals 15 residues. The germline V gene has CDR1 MGHRA and CDR2 YSYEKL. CDR3 residues: CASSHGTVSTDTRYF. The CDR3 nucleotides are TGCGCCAGCAGCCATGGGACAGTTAGCACAGATACGCGGTATTTT.

The rearrangement uses TRBV2 and TRBJ2-7; D possibly matches TRBD1 or TRBD2 (5 bases each). The CDR3 sequence is 14 residues long. Germline lookup yields CDR1 SNHLY and CDR2 FYNNEI. Trimming shortened V by 5 bases and J by 4 bases, and 15 bases separated the two germline ends. CDR3 coding DNA: TGTGCCAGCAGTTCAGGGCGGGCGGCTTACGAGCAGTACTTC. Protein sequence: CASSSGRAAYEQYF.

A few counts support this clonotype. CDR3 protein: CASQGSGYGYTF. For the CDR3, the DNA is TGTGCCAGCCAGGGGTCCGGCTATGGCTACACCTTC. The chain uses TRBV27 and TRBJ1-2; weak D call: TRBD1 (6 bases). Per germline, CDR1 MNHEY and CDR2 SMNVEV (reference sequence). Trimming took 8 bases from V and 4 from J, leaving 11 bases between them. The CDR3 runs to 12 residues.

The chain recombines TRBV5-1 with TRBJ2-1; TRBD2 matches 7 bases. The trim removed 2 bases at V and 14 bases at J, leaving 13 bases unmatched. The germline gives CDR1 SGHRS, CDR2 YFSETQ. CDR3 length: 14 residues. The CDR3 nucleotides are TGCGCCAGCAGCTTCTCGCAAGCCCCGGGAGGCGAGTTCTTC. This gives the protein CASSFSQAPGGEFF.

The V and J genes are TRBV6-1 and TRBJ2-1; 12 bases map to TRBD2. Germline values: CDR1 MNHNS, CDR2 SASEGT. J gave up 9 bases and V 7 bases, and 13 bases lay outside the gene matches. The CDR3 spans 16 residues. CDR3 residues: CASTSGTSGYVREQFF. CDR3 in DNA: TGTGCCAGCACTTCAGGGACTAGCGGGTACGTCCGTGAGCAGTTCTTC.

This clonotype came up a few times. V and J are TRBV12-3 or TRBV12-4 and TRBJ1-6, with D possibly matching TRBD1 (6 bases). The CDR3 covers 14 residues. V was trimmed by 6 bases and J by 7 bases, leaving 13 bases between them. This chain's CDR3 is CASRRSDSNSPLHF. The CDR3 DNA is TGTGCCAGCAGAAGGTCGGACAGCAATTCACCCCTCCACTTT.

This clonotype was found a few times. V and J are TRBV20-1 and TRBJ2-1; 9 bases align to TRBD2. Germline-derived CDR1 and CDR2 are DFQATT and SNEGSKA (reference sequence). The CDR3 is made up of 15 amino acids. V was clipped by 3 bases and J by 3 bases; unmatched bases: 6. CDR3 sequence (DNA): TGCAGTGCTAGTCTTAGCGGGAGTCTCTACAATGAGCAGTTCTTC. It yields the protein CSASLSGSLYNEQFF.

In DNA, the CDR3 is TGTGCCAGCAGCCGGGACTATCTTAGCACAGATACGCAGTATTTT. The encoded protein is CASSRDYLSTDTQYF. The chain joins TRBV4-2 to TRBJ2-3; TRBD2 matches at 7 bases. V lost 4 bases and J lost 0; bases outside the gene matches: 4. In germline, CDR1 is LGHNA, CDR2 YNFKEQ. The CDR3 extends over 15 amino acids.

This rearrangement joins TRBV4-1 to TRBJ1-2, with 11 nucleotides matching TRBD1. The junction had 7 bases not matched to a gene; V was cut back by 0 bases and J by 4 bases. The CDR3 runs 17 residues. The germline V gene encodes CDR1 MGHRA and CDR2 YSYEKL. Here the CDR3 reads CASSQDPGQGESYGYTF. CDR3 coding DNA: TGCGCCAGCAGCCAAGATCCGGGACAGGGGGAAAGCTATGGCTACACCTTC.

J is TRBJ2-2 and V is TRBV6-2 or TRBV6-3; D gene uncertain. The V end was cut by 2 bases, the J end by 4 bases, with 8 bases between. There are 14 residues in the CDR3. Germline V gene lookup returns CDR1 MNHEY and CDR2 SVGEGT. CDR3 bases: TGTGCCAGCAGTTACAGATCGTCCACCGGGGAGCTGTTTTTT. Protein product: CASSYRSSTGELFF.

J is TRBJ2-1 and V is TRBV5-1; weak D call: TRBD1 (6 bases). The J call may be incorrect, as the DNA end agrees better with TRBJ2-7. The V gene's germline CDR1 is SGHRS and CDR2 YFSETQ. The CDR3 runs 15 residues. The CDR3 region is CASTTGTQTYNEQYF. CDR3 DNA: TGCGCCAGCACCACCGGGACACAGACCTACAATGAGCAGTACTTC.

In the case of this clonotype: The junction departs from germline at one end; a sequencing error may be responsible. The genes are TRBV25-1 and TRBJ2-6, with 9 bases that match TRBD1. The germline gives CDR1 MGHDK, CDR2 SYGVNS. The CDR3 is made up of 15 amino acids. Written as DNA, the CDR3 is TGTGCCAGCTCCGAACAGGGGGCTGGGGCCAACGCCCTGACTTTC. It is translated as CASSEQGAGANALTF.

The chain combines TRBV18 with TRBJ2-5; 8 nucleotides line up with TRBD1. The closer fit of TRBJ2-4 to the DNA end suggests the J call may be wrong. Germline V gives CDR1 KGHSH, CDR2 LQKENI. The CDR3 runs to 16 residues. The CDR3 protein is CASSPTNRGTKNIQYF. The CDR3 DNA is TGTGCCAGCTCACCCACCAACAGGGGGACCAAAAACATTCAGTACTTC.

The genes are TRBV5-1 and TRBJ2-7; no reliable D call. The J call may be faulty, since TRBJ2-5 better matches the DNA end. There are 13 residues in the CDR3. Germline CDR1 reads SGHRS; CDR2 reads YFSETQ. The CDR3 bases are TGCGCCAGCCGACCTCCGGAACTAGAGACCCAGTACTTC. It specifies CASRPPELETQYF.

This clonotype was recorded many times. The chain has TRBV6-2 or TRBV6-3 and TRBJ2-5; 7 bases line up with TRBD1. Germline V gene data show CDR1 as MNHEY and CDR2 as SVGEGT. The V segment lost 6 bases and the J segment 3 bases; nucleotides outside the gene matches: 4. This CDR3 has 13 residues. The CDR3 DNA is TGTGCCAGCAGAACTACAGGGGAAGAGACCCAGTACTTC. As protein: CASRTTGEETQYF.

This clonotype was counted a few times. The chain uses TRBV7-2 and TRBJ2-7, with 7 bases identical to TRBD2. This CDR3 contains 15 residues. In germline, CDR1 is SGHTA, CDR2 FQGNSA. J gave up 3 bases and V 5 bases, and 10 bases lay outside the gene matches. CDR3 sequence: CASSSGGGRVYEQYF. CDR3 sequence (DNA): TGTGCCAGCAGCAGTGGGGGGGGGAGAGTCTACGAGCAGTACTTC.

This chain uses TRBV10-1 with TRBJ2-5; D gene uncertain. CDR1 and CDR2 (germline): WNHNN, SYGVQD (reference sequence). Trimming left V 2 bases short and J 7 bases short, with 8 bases between. CDR3 length equals 12 residues. The chain's CDR3 is CASSEARWTQYF. CDR3 sequence (DNA): TGCGCCAGCAGTGAGGCCAGGTGGACCCAGTACTTC.

In this sample, this clonotype turned up many times. This sequence joins TRBV29-1 and TRBJ2-4; 11 positions agree with TRBD1. Germline CDR1 and CDR2: SQVTM and ANQGSEA. With 6 bases clipped from V and 13 bases from J, the junction kept 5 bases outside the gene matches. This CDR3 contains 11 residues. CDR3 amino acids: CSVDRGREQYF. For the CDR3, the DNA is TGCAGCGTGGACAGGGGGCGAGAGCAGTACTTC. The full variable domain, rest sourced from reference TRBV29-1 and TRBJ2-4, is SAVISQKPSRDICQRGTSLTIQCQVDSQVTMMFWYRQQPGQSLTLIATANQGSEATYESGFVIDKFPISRPNLTFSTLTVSNMSPEDSSIYLCSVDRGREQYFGAGTRLSVL.

This rearrangement joins TRBV7-6 to TRBJ1-5, with D possibly TRBD1 on 5 matching bases. The CDR3 covers 13 residues. Germline CDR1 is SGHVS and CDR2 is FNYEAQ. V shed 5 bases and J shed 5 bases, with 10 bases lying between them. The CDR3 here is CASSGLGDQPQHF. DNA for the CDR3: TGTGCCAGCAGCGGGCTAGGGGATCAGCCCCAGCATTTT.

This clonotype showed up just a few times. This sequence joins TRBV9 and TRBJ2-3, with unresolved D. The CDR3 runs to 13 residues. V was pared by 2 bases and J by 7 bases, with 11 bases between. CDR1 is SGDLS and CDR2 is YYNGEE in the germline V gene. The CDR3 DNA sequence: TGTGCCAGCAGCGTTGAGGCCCGGAATACGCAGTATTTT. Translating it yields CASSVEARNTQYF.

This clonotype was detected ten times or more. The CDR3 here is CASSTDGSYEQYF. CDR3 DNA sequence: TGTGCCAGCAGTACAGACGGATCCTACGAGCAGTACTTC. This sequence joins TRBV5-5 and TRBJ2-7; D ambiguous. Germline CDR1 and CDR2: SGHKS and YYEKEE (reference sequence). The V and J ends lost 5 bases and 1 base respectively, with 10 bases between them. The CDR3 is made up of 13 amino acids.

The chain couples TRBV24-1 to TRBJ2-1; D is unclear. Germline values: CDR1 KGHDR, CDR2 SFDVKD. V lost 1 base, J lost 0 bases, and 12 bases lay in between. The length of the CDR3 is 17 residues. CDR3 nucleotide sequence: TGTGCCACCAGTGATTTCGGCCAGACCGACTCCTACAATGAGCAGTTCTTC. Encoded protein: CATSDFGQTDSYNEQFF.

V gene TRBV20-1 combines with J gene TRBJ2-1; 13 nucleotides line up with TRBD2. Trimming took 5 bases from V and 8 from J; bases not matched to a gene: 6. The CDR3 contains 14 residues. Germline loops: CDR1 DFQATT, CDR2 SNEGSKA (reference sequence). The chain's CDR3 is CSASGLAGCDEQFF. The CDR3 DNA reads as TGCAGTGCTTCGGGACTAGCGGGATGCGATGAGCAGTTCTTC.

V gene TRBV11-2 combines with J gene TRBJ2-3; D is possibly TRBD2 (7 bases). Germline V lookup: CDR1 SGHAT, CDR2 FQNNGV. This CDR3 is built from 18 residues. Trimming took off 0 bases at V and 2 bases at J, with 18 bases between the two ends. CDR3 residues: CASSLDIRGATPTDTQYF. The CDR3 bases are TGTGCCAGCAGCTTAGACATCCGGGGGGCCACCCCCACAGATACGCAGTATTTT.

This clonotype was observed a handful of times. This rearrangement joins TRBV15 to TRBJ2-7; 7 nucleotides match TRBD2. This CDR3 region has 14 residues. J gave up 0 bases and V 5 bases, and 4 bases lay outside the gene matches. Germline V gene lookup returns CDR1 LNHNV and CDR2 YYDKDF (reference sequence). CDR3 sequence reads: CATSQRTSSYEQYF. CDR3 in DNA: TGTGCCACCAGCCAAAGGACTAGCTCCTACGAGCAGTACTTC. The whole variable domain, remainder taken from reference TRBV15 and TRBJ2-7, is DAMVIQNPRYQVTQFGKPVTLSCSQTLNHNVMYWYQQKSSQAPKLLFHYYDKDFNNEADTPDNFQSRRPNTSFCFLDIRSPGLGDTAMYLCATSQRTSSYEQYFGPGTRLTVT.

This rearrangement joins TRBV6-1 to TRBJ2-1; D is undetermined. The V end lost 3 bases, the J end lost 8 bases, and 20 bases lay between the germline ends. Germline V lookup: CDR1 MNHNS, CDR2 SASEGT. The CDR3 has 16 residues. CDR3 amino acids: CASSEIERVRYDEQFF. For the CDR3, the DNA is TGTGCCAGCAGTGAGATAGAGAGAGTTAGGTACGATGAGCAGTTCTTC.